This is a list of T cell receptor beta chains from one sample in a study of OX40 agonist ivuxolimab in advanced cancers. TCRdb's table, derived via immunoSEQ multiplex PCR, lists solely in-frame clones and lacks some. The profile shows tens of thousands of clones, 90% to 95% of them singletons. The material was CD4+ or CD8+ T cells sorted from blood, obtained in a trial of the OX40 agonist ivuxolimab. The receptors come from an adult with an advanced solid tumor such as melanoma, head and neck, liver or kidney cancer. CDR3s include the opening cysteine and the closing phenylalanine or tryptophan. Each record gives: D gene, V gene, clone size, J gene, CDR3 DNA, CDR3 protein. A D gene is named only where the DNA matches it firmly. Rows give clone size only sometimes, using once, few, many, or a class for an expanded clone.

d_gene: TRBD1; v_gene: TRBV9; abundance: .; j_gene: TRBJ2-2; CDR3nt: TGTGCCAGCAGCGTAACCGGGACAGGGTACGACGGGGAGCTGTTTTTT; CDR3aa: CASSVTGTGYDGELFF
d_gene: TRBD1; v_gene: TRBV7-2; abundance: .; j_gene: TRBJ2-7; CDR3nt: TGTGCCAGCAGCGCCAGAGGGACAGGCCGTCCCTACGAGCAGTACTTC; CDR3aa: CASSARGTGRPYEQYF
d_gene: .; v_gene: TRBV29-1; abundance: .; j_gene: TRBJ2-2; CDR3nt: TGCAGCGTTGTCGGGTTCCCCGGGGAGCTGTTTTTT; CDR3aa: CSVVGFPGELFF
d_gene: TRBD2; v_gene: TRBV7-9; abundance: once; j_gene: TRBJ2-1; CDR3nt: TGTGCCAGCAGCTTAGCGCCAGTGGGACTAGCGCTCCACAATGAGCAGTTCTTC; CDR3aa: CASSLAPVGLALHNEQFF
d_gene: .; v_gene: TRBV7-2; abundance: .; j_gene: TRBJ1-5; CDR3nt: TGTGCCAGCAGCTTAGAACTGGGGGGCAATCAGCCCCAGCATTTT; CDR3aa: CASSLELGGNQPQHF
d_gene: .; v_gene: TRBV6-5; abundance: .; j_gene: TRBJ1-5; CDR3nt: TGTGCCAGCGGAGACAGATTGAAGAATCAGCCCCAGCATTTT; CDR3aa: CASGDRLKNQPQHF
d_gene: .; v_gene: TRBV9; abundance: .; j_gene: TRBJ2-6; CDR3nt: TGTGCCAGCAGGGGTGGGGCCGGGAAGGCCAACGTCCTGACTTTC; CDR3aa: CASRGGAGKANVLTF
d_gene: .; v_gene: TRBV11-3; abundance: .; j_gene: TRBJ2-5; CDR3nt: TGTGCCAGCAGCTTAGCGTCAGGGGCCCGCATCAAGTGGGAGCAGTACTTC; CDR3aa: CASSLASGARIKWEQYF
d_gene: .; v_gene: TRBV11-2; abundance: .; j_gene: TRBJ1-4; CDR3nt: TGTGCCAGCAGCCTTTCGGGTAGTAATGAAAAACTGTTTTTT; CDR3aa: CASSLSGSNEKLFF
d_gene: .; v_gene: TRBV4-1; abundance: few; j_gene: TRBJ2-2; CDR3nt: TGCGCCAGCAGCCAAGACCCCTTCGGGAGCGGGGAGCTGTTTTTT; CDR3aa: CASSQDPFGSGELFF
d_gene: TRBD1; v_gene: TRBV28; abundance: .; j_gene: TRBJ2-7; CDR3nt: TGTGCCAGCAGTTTAGGGGGGATGACAGGGGTCTCCGCGGGAGAGCAGTACTTC; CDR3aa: CASSLGGMTGVSAGEQYF
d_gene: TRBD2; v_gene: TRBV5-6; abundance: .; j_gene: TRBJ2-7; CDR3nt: TGTGCCAGCAGCTCAGCGGGGACTGTGGTGGGGTACGAGCAGTACTTC; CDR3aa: CASSSAGTVVGYEQYF
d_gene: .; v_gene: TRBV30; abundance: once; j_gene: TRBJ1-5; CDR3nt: TGTGCCTGGAGTGTTGAGGGTCAACCCCAGCATTTT; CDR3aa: CAWSVEGQPQHF
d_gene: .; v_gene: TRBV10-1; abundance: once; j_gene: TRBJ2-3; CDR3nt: TGCGCCAGCAGCGAATCAGGGACCTCCACAGATACGCAGTATTTT; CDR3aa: CASSESGTSTDTQYF
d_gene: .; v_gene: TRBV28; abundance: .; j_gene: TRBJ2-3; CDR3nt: TGTGCCAGCAGTACCCCGGGTGCTCCAGATACGCAGTATTTT; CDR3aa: CASSTPGAPDTQYF
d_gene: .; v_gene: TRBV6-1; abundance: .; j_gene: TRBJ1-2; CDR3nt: TGTGCCAGCAGTGATAGTGAGGGCATAGCTAACTATGGCTACACCTTC; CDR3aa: CASSDSEGIANYGYTF
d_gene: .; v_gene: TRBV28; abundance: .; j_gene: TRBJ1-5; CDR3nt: TGTGCCAGCAGTTTACCCGGAAGGGGCAATCAGCCCCAGCATTTT; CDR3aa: CASSLPGRGNQPQHF
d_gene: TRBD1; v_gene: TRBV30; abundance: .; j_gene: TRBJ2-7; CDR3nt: TGTGCCTGGAGTATCGGGACAGGGTCTTACGAGCAGTACTTC; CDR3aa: CAWSIGTGSYEQYF
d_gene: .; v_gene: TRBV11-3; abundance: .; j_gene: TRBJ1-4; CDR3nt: TGTGCCAGCAGCTTAGGAGTAGGGCGGTACGAAAAACTGTTTTTT; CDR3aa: CASSLGVGRYEKLFF
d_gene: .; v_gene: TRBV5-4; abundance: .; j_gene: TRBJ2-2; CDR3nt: TGTGCCAGTCAACGGGACACCCACACCGGGGAGCTGTTTTTT; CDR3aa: CASQRDTHTGELFF
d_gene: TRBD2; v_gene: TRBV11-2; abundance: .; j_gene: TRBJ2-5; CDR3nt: TGTGCCAGCAGCTTAGGAGCTAGCGGGCGGACCCAGTACTTC; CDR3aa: CASSLGASGRTQYF
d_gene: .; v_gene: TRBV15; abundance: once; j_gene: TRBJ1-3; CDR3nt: TGTGCCACCAGCGTCAGCTACGGAAACACCATATATTTT; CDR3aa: CATSVSYGNTIYF
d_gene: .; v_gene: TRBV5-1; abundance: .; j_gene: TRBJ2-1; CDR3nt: TGCGCCAGCAGCTGGGAAGGGGCAGAATACAATGAGCAGTTCTTC; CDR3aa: CASSWEGAEYNEQFF
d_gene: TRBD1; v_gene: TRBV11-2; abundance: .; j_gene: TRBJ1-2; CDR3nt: TGTGCCAGCAGCAAAGGACAGGGTAACTATGGCTACACCTTC; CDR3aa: CASSKGQGNYGYTF
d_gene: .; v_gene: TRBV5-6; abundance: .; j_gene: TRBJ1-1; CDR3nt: TGTGCCAGCAGCTTGATGGCCCTGGGGGCTTTCTTT; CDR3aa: CASSLMALGAFF
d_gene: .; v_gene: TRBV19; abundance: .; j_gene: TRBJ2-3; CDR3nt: TGTGCCAGTAGTATAGATACCCCGATAGGACTGGGTACAGATACGCAGTATTTT; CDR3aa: CASSIDTPIGLGTDTQYF
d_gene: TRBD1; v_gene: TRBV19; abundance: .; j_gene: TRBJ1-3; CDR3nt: TGTGCCAGTAGTCCGGAACAGGGGAGGCACACCATATATTTT; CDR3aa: CASSPEQGRHTIYF
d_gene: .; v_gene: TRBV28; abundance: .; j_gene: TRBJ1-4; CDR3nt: TGTGCCAGCAGTCCCGGACAGTATAATGAAAAACTGTTTTTT; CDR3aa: CASSPGQYNEKLFF
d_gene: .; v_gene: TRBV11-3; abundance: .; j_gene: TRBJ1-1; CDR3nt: TGTGCCAGCAGCTTAGACGGGGACGGGAACACTGAAGCTTTCTTT; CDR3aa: CASSLDGDGNTEAFF
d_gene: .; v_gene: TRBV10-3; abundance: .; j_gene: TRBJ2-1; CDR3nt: TGTGCCATCAGTGAGGGGACCCCCGGTGAGCAGTTCTTC; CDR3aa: CAISEGTPGEQFF
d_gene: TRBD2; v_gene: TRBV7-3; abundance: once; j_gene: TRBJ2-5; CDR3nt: TGTGCCAGCAGCTTAGGACTAGCGGGGCAAGAGACCCAGTACTTC; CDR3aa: CASSLGLAGQETQYF
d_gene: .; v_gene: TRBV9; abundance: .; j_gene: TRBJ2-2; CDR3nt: TGTGCCAGCAGCGTCGGAGGGTGGGGCACCGGGGAGCTGTTTTTT; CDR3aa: CASSVGGWGTGELFF
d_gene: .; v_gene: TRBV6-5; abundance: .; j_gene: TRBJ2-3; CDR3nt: TGTGCCAGCAGATCCCGGTACAGCACAGATACGCAGTATTTT; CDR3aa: CASRSRYSTDTQYF
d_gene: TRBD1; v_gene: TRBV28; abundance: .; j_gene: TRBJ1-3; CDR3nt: TGTGCCACCTTACCGGGGACAGCCGACTCTGGAAACACCATATATTTT; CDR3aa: CATLPGTADSGNTIYF
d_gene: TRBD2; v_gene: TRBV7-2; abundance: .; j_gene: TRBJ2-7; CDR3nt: TGTGCCAGCAGCTTGTATCGGCTAGCGGGAGTTCAGTACTTC; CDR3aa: CASSLYRLAGVQYF
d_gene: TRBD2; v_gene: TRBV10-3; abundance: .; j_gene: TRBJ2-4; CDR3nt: TGTGCCATCAGCCAGACTAGCGGGGTGGTTGCCAAAAACATTCAGTACTTC; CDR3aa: CAISQTSGVVAKNIQYF
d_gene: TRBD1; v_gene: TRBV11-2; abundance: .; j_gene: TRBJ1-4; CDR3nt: TGTGCCAGCAGCTTATCTGCAGGGGGCTATGAAAAACTGTTTTTT; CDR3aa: CASSLSAGGYEKLFF
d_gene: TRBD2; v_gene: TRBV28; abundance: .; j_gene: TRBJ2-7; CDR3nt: TGTGCCAGCAGCCCCGGGGGGACCCTCTACGAGCAGTACTTC; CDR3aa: CASSPGGTLYEQYF
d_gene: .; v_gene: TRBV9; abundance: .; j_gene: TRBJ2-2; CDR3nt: TGTGCCAGCAGCGAATGGAACACCGGGGAGCTGTTTTTT; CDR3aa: CASSEWNTGELFF
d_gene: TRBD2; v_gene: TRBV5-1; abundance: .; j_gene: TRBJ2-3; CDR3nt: TGCGCCAGCAGCTTGGGACTAGCGGATGAAACAGATACGCAGTATTTT; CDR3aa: CASSLGLADETDTQYF
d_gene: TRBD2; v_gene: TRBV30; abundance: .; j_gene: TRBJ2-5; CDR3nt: TGTGCCTGGAGTCCCCTGGGCGGGAGTAGCGAGACCCAGTACTTC; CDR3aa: CAWSPLGGSSETQYF
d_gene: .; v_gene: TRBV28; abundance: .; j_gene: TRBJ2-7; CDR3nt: TGTGCCAGCAAACAGGGAGGGGCCTCAAACGAGCAGTACTTC; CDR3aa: CASKQGGASNEQYF
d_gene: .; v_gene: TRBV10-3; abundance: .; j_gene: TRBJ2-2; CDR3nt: TGTGCCATCAGGCTGAGCGGGGAGCTGTTTTTT; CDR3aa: CAIRLSGELFF
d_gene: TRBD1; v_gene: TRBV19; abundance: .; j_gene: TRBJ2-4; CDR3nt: TGTGCCAGTAGTATTCAGGGGGTAGCCAAAAACATTCAGTACTTC; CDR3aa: CASSIQGVAKNIQYF
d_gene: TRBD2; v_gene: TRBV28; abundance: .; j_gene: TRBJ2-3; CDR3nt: TGTGCCAGCAGTGCCTCGGCTAGCGGGAGTGATACGCAGTATTTT; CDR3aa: CASSASASGSDTQYF
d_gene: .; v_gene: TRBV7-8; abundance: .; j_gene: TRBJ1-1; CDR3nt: TGTGCCAGCAGCTTAGCGAACGGGAACACTGAAGCTTTCTTT; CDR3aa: CASSLANGNTEAFF
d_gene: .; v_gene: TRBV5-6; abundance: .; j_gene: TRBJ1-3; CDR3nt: TGTGCCAGCAGCCTGACGGGGAGCTCTGGAAACACCATATATTTT; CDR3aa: CASSLTGSSGNTIYF
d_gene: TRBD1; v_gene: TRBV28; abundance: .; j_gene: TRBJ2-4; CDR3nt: TGTGCCAGCAGTATGCCGGGACAGAAAAACATTCAGTACTTC; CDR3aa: CASSMPGQKNIQYF
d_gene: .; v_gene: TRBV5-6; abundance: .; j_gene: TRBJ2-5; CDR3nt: TGTGCCAGCAGCCTTGGGGCTGGAGAGACCCAGTACTTC; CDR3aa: CASSLGAGETQYF
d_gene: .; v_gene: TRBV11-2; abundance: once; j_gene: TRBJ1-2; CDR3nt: TGTGCCAGCAGCTCCTTGTTGGGCAGCTATGGCTACACCTTC; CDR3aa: CASSSLLGSYGYTF
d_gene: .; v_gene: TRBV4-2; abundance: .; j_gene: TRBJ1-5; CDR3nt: TGTGCCAGCAGCCAAGATTTGGATCAGCCCCAGCATTTT; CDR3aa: CASSQDLDQPQHF
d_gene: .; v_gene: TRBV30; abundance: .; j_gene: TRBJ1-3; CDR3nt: TGTGCCTGGACCCCATGGGATTTGGGAAACACCATATATTTT; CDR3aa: CAWTPWDLGNTIYF
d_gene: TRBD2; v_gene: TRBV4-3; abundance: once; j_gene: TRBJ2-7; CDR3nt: TGCGCCAGCAGCCAAGAACTAGCGGGAGGGCCCTACGAGCAGTACTTC; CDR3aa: CASSQELAGGPYEQYF
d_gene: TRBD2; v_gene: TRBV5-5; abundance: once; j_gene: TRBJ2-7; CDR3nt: TGTGCCAGCAGCTTCTCTAGCGGGACCAGCGAGCAGTACTTC; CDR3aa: CASSFSSGTSEQYF